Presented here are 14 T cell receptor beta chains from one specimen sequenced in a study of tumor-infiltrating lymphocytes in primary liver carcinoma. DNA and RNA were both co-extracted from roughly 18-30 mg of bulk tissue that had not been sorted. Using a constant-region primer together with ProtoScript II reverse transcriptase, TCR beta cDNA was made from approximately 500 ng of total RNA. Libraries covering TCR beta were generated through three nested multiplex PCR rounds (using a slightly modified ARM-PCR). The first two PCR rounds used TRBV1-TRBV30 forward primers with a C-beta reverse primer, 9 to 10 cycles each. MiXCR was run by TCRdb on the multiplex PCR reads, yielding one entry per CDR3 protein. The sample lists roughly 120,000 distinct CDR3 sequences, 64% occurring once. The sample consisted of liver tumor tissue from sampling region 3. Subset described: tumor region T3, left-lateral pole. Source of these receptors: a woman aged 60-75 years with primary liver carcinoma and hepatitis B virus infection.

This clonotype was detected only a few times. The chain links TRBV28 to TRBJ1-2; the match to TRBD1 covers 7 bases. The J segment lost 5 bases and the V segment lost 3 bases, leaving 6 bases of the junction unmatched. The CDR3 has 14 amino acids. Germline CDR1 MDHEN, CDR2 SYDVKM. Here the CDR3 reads CASSFQGGWYGYTF. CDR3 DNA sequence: TGTGCCAGCAGTTTCCAAGGGGGCTGGTATGGCTACACCTTC.

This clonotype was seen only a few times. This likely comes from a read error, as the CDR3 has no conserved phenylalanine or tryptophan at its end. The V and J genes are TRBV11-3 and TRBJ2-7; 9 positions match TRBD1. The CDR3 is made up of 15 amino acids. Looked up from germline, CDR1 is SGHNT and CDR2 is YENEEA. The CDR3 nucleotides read TGTGCTAGCAGCCCCGGAACAGGGGGCAACTACGAGCAGTACCTC. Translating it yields CASSPGTGGNYEQYL.

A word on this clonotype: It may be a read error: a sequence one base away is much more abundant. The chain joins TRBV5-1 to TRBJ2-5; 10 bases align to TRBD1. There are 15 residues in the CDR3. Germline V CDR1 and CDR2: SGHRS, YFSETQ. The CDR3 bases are TGCGCCAGCAGCAATCCCGACAGGGGGCAAGGGACCCAGTACTTC. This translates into CASSNPDRGQGTQYF.

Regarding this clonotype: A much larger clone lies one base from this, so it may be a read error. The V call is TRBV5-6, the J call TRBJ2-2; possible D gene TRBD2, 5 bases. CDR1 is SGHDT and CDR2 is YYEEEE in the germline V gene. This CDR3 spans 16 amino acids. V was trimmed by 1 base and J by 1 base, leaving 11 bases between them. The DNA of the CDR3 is TGTGCCAGCAGCTTGTCTGCTAGCCGGAACACCGGGGAGCTGTTTTTT. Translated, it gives CASSLSASRNTGELFF.

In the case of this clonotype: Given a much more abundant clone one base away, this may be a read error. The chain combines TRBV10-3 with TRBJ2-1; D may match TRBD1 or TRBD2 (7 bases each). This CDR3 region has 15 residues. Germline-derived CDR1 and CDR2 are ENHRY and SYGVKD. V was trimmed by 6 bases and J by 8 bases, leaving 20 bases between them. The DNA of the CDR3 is TGTGCCATCAGCAACAGGGGAGGGCGGGACGATGAGCAGTTCTTC. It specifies CAISNRGGRDDEQFF.

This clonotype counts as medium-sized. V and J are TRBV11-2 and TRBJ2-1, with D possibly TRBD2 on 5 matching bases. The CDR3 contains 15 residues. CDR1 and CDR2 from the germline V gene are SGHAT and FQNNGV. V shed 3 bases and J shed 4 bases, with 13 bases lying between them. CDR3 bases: TGTGCCAGCAGCTTTGAGAGCGGAGATTACAATGAGCAGTTCTTC. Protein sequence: CASSFESGDYNEQFF.

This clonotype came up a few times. As DNA, the CDR3 is TGTGCCAGCAGTTTAGGGCAGTGGGACTTATACGAGCAGTACTTC. The encoded protein is CASSLGQWDLYEQYF. The chain employs TRBV12-3 or TRBV12-4 and TRBJ2-7, with TRBD2 as a possible D gene (6 bases). The CDR3 consists of 15 residues. The V end lost 1 base, the J end lost 4 bases, and 14 bases lay between the germline ends.

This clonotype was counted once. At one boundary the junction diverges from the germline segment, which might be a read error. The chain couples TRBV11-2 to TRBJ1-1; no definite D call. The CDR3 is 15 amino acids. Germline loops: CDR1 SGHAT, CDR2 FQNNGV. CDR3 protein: CASSVDPWAGTDAFF. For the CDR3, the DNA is TGTGCCAGCAGCGTAGATCCGTGGGCAGGAACTGATGCTTTCTTT.

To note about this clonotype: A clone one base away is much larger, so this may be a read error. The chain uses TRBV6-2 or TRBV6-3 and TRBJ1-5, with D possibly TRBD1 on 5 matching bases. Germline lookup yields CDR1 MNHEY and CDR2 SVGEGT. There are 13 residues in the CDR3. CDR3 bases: TGTGTCAGCAGGACAAATAGCAATCAGCCCCAGCATTTT. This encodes CVSRTNSNQPQHF.

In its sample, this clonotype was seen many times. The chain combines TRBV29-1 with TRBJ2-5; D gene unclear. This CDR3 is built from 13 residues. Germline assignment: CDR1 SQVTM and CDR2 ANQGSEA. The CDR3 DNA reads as TGCACCCATGACGGGCATCTTGGGGAGACCCAGTACTTC. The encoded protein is CTHDGHLGETQYF.

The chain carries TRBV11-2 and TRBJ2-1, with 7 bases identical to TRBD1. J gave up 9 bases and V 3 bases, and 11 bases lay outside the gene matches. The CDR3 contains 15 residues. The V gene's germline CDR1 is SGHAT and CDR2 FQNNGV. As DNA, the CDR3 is TGTGCCAGCAGCTTGCAGGGATTACGGGACAGTGAGCAGTTCTTC. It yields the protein CASSLQGLRDSEQFF.

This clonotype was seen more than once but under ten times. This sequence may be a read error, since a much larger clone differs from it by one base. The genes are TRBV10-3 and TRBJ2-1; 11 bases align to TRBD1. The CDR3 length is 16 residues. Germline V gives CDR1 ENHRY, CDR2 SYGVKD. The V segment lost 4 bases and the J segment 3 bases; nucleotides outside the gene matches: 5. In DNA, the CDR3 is TGTGCCATCAGTGGACGGGGACAGGGGGACTACAATGAGCAGTTCTTC. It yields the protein CAISGRGQGDYNEQFF.

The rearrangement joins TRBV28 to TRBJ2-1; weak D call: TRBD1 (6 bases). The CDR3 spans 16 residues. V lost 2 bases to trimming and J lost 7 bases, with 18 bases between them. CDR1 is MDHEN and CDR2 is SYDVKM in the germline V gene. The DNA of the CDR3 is TGTGCCAGCAGTTTAGGAGGACAGAGCGTAGGTAATGAGCAGTTCTTC. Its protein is CASSLGGQSVGNEQFF.

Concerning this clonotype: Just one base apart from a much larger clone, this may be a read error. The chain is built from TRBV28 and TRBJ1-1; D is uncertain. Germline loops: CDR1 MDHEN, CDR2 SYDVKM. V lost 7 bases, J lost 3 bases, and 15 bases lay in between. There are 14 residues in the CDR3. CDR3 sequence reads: CASTFRPWDTEAFF. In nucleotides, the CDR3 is TGTGCCAGCACTTTTAGGCCTTGGGACACTGAAGCTTTCTTT. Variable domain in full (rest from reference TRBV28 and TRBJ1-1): DVKVTQSSRYLVKRTGEKVFLECVQDMDHENMFWYRQDPGLGLRLIYFSYDVKMKEKGDIPEGYSVSREKKERFSLILESASTNQTSMYLCASTFRPWDTEAFFGQGTRLTVV.